This passage covers 29 T cell receptor beta chains from one sample sequenced in a study of blood T cell repertoires in COVID-19. Data came from immunoSEQ multiplex PCR; TCRdb stores just in-frame clones and leaves some out. The sample shows around 120,000 clones, 70% to 85% of them seen only once. Sequencing was done on a sample of peripheral blood. The receptors were gathered from a man between 70 and 80 years old with active or convalescent COVID-19.

The chain links TRBV11-2 to TRBJ1-1; unclear D gene. V gave up 5 bases and J gave up 7 bases, with 14 bases separating them. This CDR3 has 13 residues. The germline V gene has CDR1 SGHAT and CDR2 FQNNGV. The CDR3 loop is CASSPARGFEAFF. In nucleotides, the CDR3 is TGTGCCAGCAGCCCCGCCCGGGGTTTTGAAGCTTTCTTT.

This clone was seen a handful of times. The rearrangement uses TRBV6-5 and TRBJ2-1; TRBD2 aligns across 11 bases. The CDR3 is 13 residues long. V lost 6 bases and J lost 5; bases outside the gene matches: 0. Germline values: CDR1 MNHEY, CDR2 SVGAGI. CDR3 DNA sequence: TGTGCCAGCAGGGGACTAGCGGACAATGAGCAGTTCTTC. Amino acid sequence: CASRGLADNEQFF.

The chain links TRBV2 to TRBJ1-1; D is unresolved. The CDR3 sequence is 14 residues long. Deletions cut 7 bases from V and 4 bases from J, with 16 bases between. Germline CDR1 reads SNHLY; CDR2 reads FYNNEI. The CDR3, as DNA: TGTGCCAGCACAGAGGAGAGGCAAATCACTGAAGCTTTCTTT. This codes for CASTEERQITEAFF.

This clone was seen a few times. This sample includes further DNA sequences coding for the same CDR3. The rearrangement links TRBV11-2 to TRBJ1-2, with TRBD1 matching over 7 bases. The CDR3 covers 15 residues. In germline, CDR1 is SGHAT, CDR2 FQNNGV. J lost 2 bases, V lost 5 bases, and 8 bases had no gene match. The CDR3 DNA follows: TGTGCCAGCAGCACCAGACAGGGCGGGAACTATGGCTACACCTTC. It is translated as CASSTRQGGNYGYTF.

This chain links TRBV5-1 with TRBJ1-5, with D tentatively TRBD1 (5 bases). V dropped 2 bases and J dropped 1 base, with 10 bases sitting between them. The length of the CDR3 is 15 residues. Per germline, CDR1 SGHRS and CDR2 YFSETQ. CDR3 nucleotides: TGCGCCAGCAGCTTTTCAGGGATAAGCAATCAGCCCCAGCATTTT. Amino acids: CASSFSGISNQPQHF.

The chain couples TRBV5-4 to TRBJ1-2; 12 positions agree with TRBD1. V shed 3 bases, J shed 7 bases, and the junction held 7 bases outside the gene matches. Per the germline V gene, CDR1 is SGHNT and CDR2 is YYREEE (reference sequence). The CDR3 totals 15 residues. CDR3 sequence: CASSYGTGGASGYTF. DNA of the CDR3: TGTGCCAGCAGCTATGGGACAGGGGGCGCAAGTGGCTACACCTTC.

V and J are TRBV2 and TRBJ1-1, with D maybe TRBD1 (6 bases). V shed 7 bases and J shed 3 bases, with 15 bases lying between them. The CDR3 contains 14 residues. Looked up from germline, CDR1 is SNHLY and CDR2 is FYNNEI. The DNA of the CDR3 is TGTGCCAGCAAAGTACAGGGTGTCCACACTGAAGCTTTCTTT. Translation gives CASKVQGVHTEAFF.

The V gene is TRBV5-1, the J gene TRBJ1-3, with D uncertain. Germline CDR1 reads SGHRS; CDR2 reads YFSETQ. The CDR3 is 15 amino acids. Trimming took 3 bases from V and 0 from J, leaving 10 bases between them. The CDR3 sequence: CASSSGLSSGNTIYF. The CDR3 region has the DNA TGCGCCAGCAGCTCCGGACTGAGCTCTGGAAACACCATATATTTT. The variable domain in full, completed from reference TRBV5-1 and TRBJ1-3, reads KAGVTQTPRYLIKTRGQQVTLSCSPISGHRSVSWYQQTPGQGLQFLFEYFSETQRNKGNFPGRFSGRQFSNSRSEMNVSTLELGDSALYLCASSSGLSSGNTIYFGEGSWLTVV.

This sequence joins TRBV5-1 and TRBJ2-7; 9 bases fit TRBD2. After removal of 5 bases from V and 3 bases from J, the junction contained 9 bases not matched to a gene. The germline CDR1 and CDR2 sequences are SGHRS and YFSETQ. The CDR3 runs to 15 residues. Written as DNA, the CDR3 is TGCGCCAGCAGATCATTGGCTAGCGGGGTCTACGAGCAGTACTTC. This codes for CASRSLASGVYEQYF. Complete variable domain (other parts from reference TRBV5-1 and TRBJ2-7): KAGVTQTPRYLIKTRGQQVTLSCSPISGHRSVSWYQQTPGQGLQFLFEYFSETQRNKGNFPGRFSGRQFSNSRSEMNVSTLELGDSALYLCASRSLASGVYEQYFGPGTRLTVT.

The rearrangement links TRBV6-1 to TRBJ2-1; 11 bases agree with TRBD2. There are 17 residues in the CDR3. V shed 0 bases and J 7 bases; nucleotides not matched to a gene: 8. Per the germline V gene, CDR1 is MNHNS and CDR2 is SASEGT. CDR3 DNA sequence: TGTGCCAGCAGTGAAGCGAGGACTAGCGGGTCCCTTAATGAGCAGTTCTTC. Protein product: CASSEARTSGSLNEQFF.

J is TRBJ1-2 and V is TRBV5-1, with D tentatively TRBD1 (6 bases). V gave up 4 bases and J gave up 0 bases, with 16 bases separating them. From germline, CDR1 is SGHRS and CDR2 YFSETQ. The CDR3 runs 16 residues. The CDR3 loop reads CASSMQTGRANYGYTF. The CDR3 region has the DNA TGCGCCAGCAGCATGCAAACAGGGAGGGCTAACTATGGCTACACCTTC.

The table lists this clone with a count of one. The gene calls are TRBV7-6 and TRBJ1-1; 8 bases align to TRBD1. Germline values: CDR1 SGHVS, CDR2 FNYEAQ. The trim removed 5 bases at V and 10 bases at J, leaving 9 bases unmatched. The CDR3 is 13 residues long. The CDR3 DNA reads as TGTGCCAGCAGCGCCAGATCGACAGGGGCAGCTTTCTTT. Translation: CASSARSTGAAFF.

The gene calls are TRBV3-1 (or the pseudogene TRBV3-2) and TRBJ2-1; 8 positions agree with TRBD2. This CDR3 region has 15 residues. Germline V gene sequence: CDR1 LGHDT, CDR2 YNNKEL (reference sequence). J gave up 9 bases and V 1 base, and 8 bases lay outside the gene matches. Written as DNA, the CDR3 is TGTGCCAGCAGCCAAGGGGCAGGACTAGCTGTTGAGCAGTTCTTC. This sequence encodes CASSQGAGLAVEQFF.

The chain employs TRBV9 and TRBJ2-3; 8 nucleotides agree with TRBD2. The CDR3 spans 16 residues. CDR1 SGDLS and CDR2 YYNGEE come from the germline V gene. Trimming cost V 0 bases and J 0 bases; bases outside gene matches: 3. The DNA of the CDR3 is TGTGCCAGCAGCGTAGGTGCTAGCGGGAGCACAGATACGCAGTATTTT. The encoded protein is CASSVGASGSTDTQYF.

The chain employs TRBV7-8 and TRBJ2-7; D is unresolved. Germline V lookup: CDR1 SGHVS, CDR2 FQNEAQ. This CDR3 has 12 amino acids. V lost 0 bases and J 6 bases, leaving 6 bases between the germline ends. The CDR3 loop reads CASSLAYGEQYF. The CDR3, as DNA: TGTGCCAGCAGCTTAGCGTACGGCGAGCAGTACTTC.

This sequence joins TRBV15 and TRBJ2-1, with 13 bases that match TRBD2. Germline values: CDR1 LNHNV, CDR2 YYDKDF (reference sequence). The J segment lost 8 bases and the V segment lost 5 bases, leaving 9 bases of the junction unmatched. CDR3 length: 16 residues. DNA of the CDR3: TGTGCCACCAGCGGAGGGACTAGCGGGAATGTCGATGAGCAGTTCTTC. Amino acids: CATSGGTSGNVDEQFF.

This clone was observed a few times. The chain links TRBV28 to TRBJ2-7, with 8 bases that match TRBD1. V lost 3 bases and J lost 2; bases outside the gene matches: 18. CDR1 is MDHEN and CDR2 is SYDVKM in the germline V gene. The CDR3 sequence is 19 residues long. The CDR3 protein is CASSLIGSGTGIFAYEQYF. CDR3 bases: TGTGCCAGCAGTTTGATTGGGTCCGGGACAGGCATCTTTGCCTACGAGCAGTACTTC.

This clone showed up just a few times. J is TRBJ1-1 and V is TRBV27, with TRBD1 as a possible D gene (6 bases). The CDR3 contains 16 residues. The germline V gene has CDR1 MNHEY and CDR2 SMNVEV (reference sequence). Trimming shortened V by 8 bases and J by 0 bases, and 19 bases separated the two germline ends. Here the CDR3 reads CASAQGRMPLNTEAFF. The CDR3 bases are TGTGCCAGCGCACAGGGCCGGATGCCCTTGAACACTGAAGCTTTCTTT.

This rearrangement joins TRBV15 to TRBJ2-1; no definite D call. The germline V gene has CDR1 LNHNV and CDR2 YYDKDF (reference sequence). The CDR3 covers 12 residues. Trimming took 1 base from V and 7 from J, leaving 5 bases between them. The CDR3 reads CATSRVGNEQFF. The CDR3 bases are TGTGCCACCAGCAGAGTCGGGAATGAGCAGTTCTTC.

The V call is TRBV7-2, the J call TRBJ2-2; 9 positions agree with TRBD2. There are 15 residues in the CDR3. Germline V CDR1 and CDR2: SGHTA, FQGNSA. V lost 5 bases and J lost 2; bases outside the gene matches: 3. Written as DNA, the CDR3 is TGTGCCAGCAGCCTGGGACTAGCCAACACCGGGGAGCTGTTTTTT. It specifies CASSLGLANTGELFF. Variable domain in full (rest from reference TRBV7-2 and TRBJ2-2): GAGVSQSPSNKVTEKGKDVELRCDPISGHTALYWYRQSLGQGLEFLIYFQGNSAPDKSGLPSDRFSAERTGGSVSTLTIQRTQQEDSAVYLCASSLGLANTGELFFGEGSRLTVL.

This rearrangement joins TRBV20-1 to TRBJ2-5; 11 positions match TRBD2. V lost 3 bases to trimming and J lost 0 bases; unmatched junction nucleotides: 9. Germline V gives CDR1 DFQATT, CDR2 SNEGSKA (reference sequence). CDR3 size: 17 residues. The CDR3 nucleotides are TGCAGTGCTAGTAACCTTCTAGCGGGAGGACACCAAGAGACCCAGTACTTC. Translating it yields CSASNLLAGGHQETQYF.

V is TRBV6-5 and J is TRBJ2-5, with 9 bases matching TRBD1. CDR1 is MNHEY and CDR2 is SVGAGI in the germline V gene. Trimming took 7 bases from V and 4 from J; bases not matched to a gene: 10. The CDR3 sequence is 15 residues long. The CDR3 loop reads CASNLQGARGETQYF. The CDR3 DNA reads as TGTGCCAGCAACTTACAGGGGGCTAGAGGAGAGACCCAGTACTTC.

The rearrangement joins TRBV7-9 to TRBJ2-3, with 9 bases that match TRBD2. The germline gives CDR1 SEHNR, CDR2 FQNEAQ (reference sequence). The CDR3 length is 14 residues. J gave up 6 bases and V 5 bases, and 6 bases lay outside the gene matches. CDR3 DNA sequence: TGTGCCAGCAGCCGAGCGGGGGGCAGGGATACGCAGTATTTT. It specifies CASSRAGGRDTQYF. Full variable domain (remainder filled in from reference TRBV7-9 and TRBJ2-3): DTGVSQNPRHKITKRGQNVTFRCDPISEHNRLYWYRQTLGQGPEFLTYFQNEAQLEKSRLLSDRFSAERPKGSFSTLEIQRTEQGDSAMYLCASSRAGGRDTQYFGPGTRLTVL.

This chain links TRBV5-1 with TRBJ2-2; D is possibly TRBD2 (6 bases). The V gene lost 5 bases and the J gene lost 1 base, with 12 bases spanning the gap. The CDR3 totals 15 residues. Per the germline V gene, CDR1 is SGHRS and CDR2 is YFSETQ. The CDR3: CASRAGPGNTGELFF. The CDR3 DNA follows: TGCGCCAGCAGGGCGGGGCCAGGGAACACCGGGGAGCTGTTTTTT.

The J gene is TRBJ2-7, the V gene TRBV2; 8 bases match TRBD2. This CDR3 is 14 amino acids long. The trim removed 3 bases at V and 6 bases at J, leaving 7 bases unmatched. In germline, CDR1 is SNHLY, CDR2 FYNNEI. CDR3 in amino acids: CASSERGASLEQYF. The CDR3 DNA sequence: TGTGCCAGCAGTGAGCGGGGGGCGTCTCTCGAGCAGTACTTC.

The chain couples TRBV9 to TRBJ2-7; 9 bases are shared with TRBD2. The CDR3 runs to 14 residues. J was trimmed by 5 bases and V by 2 bases; bases with no gene match: 5. Germline CDR1 SGDLS, CDR2 YYNGEE. The CDR3 DNA reads as TGTGCCAGCAGCGTGGGACTAGCTGGCAACGAGCAGTACTTC. Protein: CASSVGLAGNEQYF.

V gene TRBV6-5 combines with J gene TRBJ2-5, with D unresolved. The V gene's germline CDR1 is MNHEY and CDR2 SVGAGI. The CDR3 has 13 amino acids. Trimming removed 6 bases at V and 4 bases at J, with 12 bases between. CDR3 sequence: CASRSFGGETQYF. The CDR3 DNA is TGTGCCAGCAGGTCCTTCGGTGGAGAGACCCAGTACTTC.

In this sample, this clone turned up a few times. The J gene is TRBJ1-5, the V gene TRBV3-1 (or the pseudogene TRBV3-2); a possible D gene is TRBD1 (5 bases). V shed 5 bases and J shed 5 bases, with 16 bases lying between them. Looked up from germline, CDR1 is LGHDT and CDR2 is YNNKEL (reference sequence). The CDR3 has 15 amino acids. The CDR3 region is CASSNGRGLYQPQHF. CDR3 DNA sequence: TGTGCCAGCAGCAATGGGAGGGGCCTATATCAGCCCCAGCATTTT.

The rearrangement joins TRBV3-1 (or the pseudogene TRBV3-2) to TRBJ2-7; D uncertain. Trimming removed 1 base at V and 4 bases at J, with 17 bases between. Germline V gene data show CDR1 as LGHDT and CDR2 as YNNKEL (reference sequence). The CDR3 contains 16 residues. CDR3 DNA: TGTGCCAGCAGCCAAGCTTATACGAGAGCGCAATACGAGCAGTACTTC. Translation gives CASSQAYTRAQYEQYF.